The 29 T cell receptor beta chains in this list originate from one sample, sequenced in a study of T cell clones after liver transplantation. Sequenced by immunoSEQ multiplex PCR; TCRdb stores in-frame clones only, minus some. Found here are about 74,000 clones, about four fifths of them singletons; the top ten hold roughly 0.54%. This specimen consisted of CD4+ T cells from blood, obtained before liver transplant. These receptors came from a human donor who received a liver transplant.

The chain is built from TRBV19 and TRBJ2-3; possible D gene TRBD2, 6 bases. CDR3 length: 15 amino acids. CDR1 is LNHDA and CDR2 is SQIVND in the germline V gene (reference sequence). The V and J ends lost 3 bases and 0 bases respectively, with 10 bases between them. The CDR3 loop is CASSMGGYSTDTQYF. The CDR3 nucleotides read TGTGCCAGTAGTATGGGGGGATATAGCACAGATACGCAGTATTTT.

V is TRBV2 and J is TRBJ2-7, with 12 nucleotides matching TRBD2. This CDR3 is built from 14 residues. Trimming at V came to 7 bases and at J to 4 bases, leaving 5 bases not matched to a gene. Germline loops: CDR1 SNHLY, CDR2 FYNNEI. The CDR3: CASNLAGGGYEQYF. The CDR3 nucleotides read TGTGCCAGCAACCTAGCGGGAGGGGGTTACGAGCAGTACTTC.

V is TRBV29-1 and J is TRBJ2-3; 12 nucleotides align to TRBD2. CDR1 SQVTM and CDR2 ANQGSEA come from the germline V gene. CDR3 length: 14 residues. J lost 2 bases, V lost 8 bases, and 5 bases had no gene match. CDR3 bases: TGCAGCTACGGACTAGCGGGGATCACAGATACGCAGTATTTT. This translates into CSYGLAGITDTQYF.

Only a few counts were recorded for this clone. V usage is TRBV4-1 and J usage is TRBJ1-3; no reliable D call. Trimming took 0 bases from V and 1 from J, leaving 4 bases between them. The length of the CDR3 is 14 residues. Germline CDR1 reads MGHRA; CDR2 reads YSYEKL. Here the CDR3 reads CASSQDASGNTIYF. As DNA, the CDR3 is TGCGCCAGCAGCCAAGATGCGTCTGGAAACACCATATATTTT.

The CDR3 spells CASSATGEGYTF. The CDR3 bases are TGTGCCAGCAGCGCTACAGGGGAAGGCTACACCTTC. V is TRBV9 and J is TRBJ1-2; 7 bases align to TRBD1. The CDR3 is 12 residues long. Looked up from germline, CDR1 is SGDLS and CDR2 is YYNGEE. V was clipped by 3 bases and J by 8 bases; unmatched bases: 4.

This sequence joins TRBV6-1 and TRBJ2-1; the D is unclear. Looked up from germline, CDR1 is MNHNS and CDR2 is SASEGT. Trimming removed 7 bases at V and 2 bases at J, with 12 bases between. The CDR3 totals 14 residues. CDR3: CASTSRVTYNEQFF. The CDR3 nucleotides are TGTGCCAGCACAAGCCGGGTTACCTACAATGAGCAGTTCTTC.

The chain joins TRBV5-6 to TRBJ1-6, with a possible D match to TRBD1 (5 bases). The germline CDR1 and CDR2 sequences are SGHDT and YYEEEE. Deletions cut 0 bases from V and 8 bases from J, with 9 bases between. CDR3 length: 14 residues. The CDR3 sequence: CASSLAVRDSPLHF. CDR3 DNA sequence: TGTGCCAGCAGCTTGGCAGTCAGGGATTCACCCCTCCACTTT.

This chain connects TRBV5-5 to TRBJ2-7; D call uncertain. V was clipped by 0 bases and J by 3 bases, with 7 bases between them. CDR1 SGHKS and CDR2 YYEKEE come from the germline V gene (reference sequence). CDR3 length equals 13 residues. The CDR3 DNA reads TGTGCCAGCAGCTTGGTCGGAGACTACGAGCAGTACTTC. As protein: CASSLVGDYEQYF.

The J gene is TRBJ2-5, the V gene TRBV5-4, with D unclear. V was trimmed by 4 bases and J by 5 bases, leaving 15 bases between them. This CDR3 has 14 residues. CDR1 is SGHNT and CDR2 is YYREEE in the germline V gene (reference sequence). CDR3: CASSPRLPGETQYF. The CDR3 DNA sequence: TGTGCCAGCAGCCCGCGGCTCCCCGGCGAGACCCAGTACTTC.

J is TRBJ2-7 and V is TRBV7-2, with 11 positions matching TRBD2. CDR3 length equals 16 residues. V gave up 3 bases and J gave up 2 bases; unmatched junction bases: 6. Germline CDR1 SGHTA, CDR2 FQGNSA. The CDR3 sequence is CASSFTGTSGTYEQYF. The CDR3, as DNA: TGTGCCAGCAGCTTCACCGGGACTAGCGGAACCTACGAGCAGTACTTC.

The CDR3: CASSLEWQGAKGVDEQYF. CDR3 bases: TGTGCCAGCAGCTTGGAGTGGCAGGGGGCGAAAGGTGTGGACGAGCAGTACTTC. The J gene is TRBJ2-7, the V gene TRBV28; 8 bases fit TRBD1. V trimming: 6 bases; J trimming: 5 bases; junction bases outside the gene matches: 21. This CDR3 has 18 amino acids. Germline V gene lookup returns CDR1 MDHEN and CDR2 SYDVKM. Variable domain in full (rest from reference TRBV28 and TRBJ2-7): DVKVTQSSRYLVKRTGEKVFLECVQDMDHENMFWYRQDPGLGLRLIYFSYDVKMKEKGDIPEGYSVSREKKERFSLILESASTNQTSMYLCASSLEWQGAKGVDEQYFGPGTRLTVT.

The chain joins TRBV5-6 to TRBJ2-3, with D possibly called TRBD1 or TRBD2 (5 bases each). CDR1 SGHDT and CDR2 YYEEEE come from the germline V gene. The CDR3 is 15 residues long. V was trimmed by 1 base and J by 2 bases, leaving 11 bases between them. The CDR3 DNA reads TGTGCCAGCAGCTTGTATCGGGGCTCCACAGATACGCAGTATTTT. Protein: CASSLYRGSTDTQYF.

This clone appeared once. V is TRBV5-1 and J is TRBJ1-5, with a weak D call TRBD1 (5 bases). The CDR3 consists of 15 residues. Trimming pared 1 base from V and 9 bases from J, leaving 17 bases between. CDR1 SGHRS and CDR2 YFSETQ come from the germline V gene. The CDR3 region is CASSLRPDTGGPQHF. The CDR3 bases are TGCGCCAGCAGCTTGCGGCCGGACACCGGCGGGCCCCAGCATTTT. Supplemented by reference TRBV5-1 and TRBJ1-5, the full variable domain reads KAGVTQTPRYLIKTRGQQVTLSCSPISGHRSVSWYQQTPGQGLQFLFEYFSETQRNKGNFPGRFSGRQFSNSRSEMNVSTLELGDSALYLCASSLRPDTGGPQHFGDGTRLSIL.

The chain joins TRBV7-7 to TRBJ2-1; 9 nucleotides match TRBD2. The CDR3 loop spans 15 amino acids. Per germline, CDR1 SSHAT and CDR2 FNYEAQ (reference sequence). The V segment lost 5 bases and the J segment 5 bases; nucleotides outside the gene matches: 7. The CDR3: CASSHGLALNNEQFF. CDR3 DNA: TGTGCCAGCAGCCATGGACTAGCGTTAAACAATGAGCAGTTCTTC.

This sequence joins TRBV7-3 and TRBJ2-1; TRBD2 might be the D (6 bases). The germline V gene has CDR1 SGHTA and CDR2 FQGTGA. The V end was cut by 0 bases, the J end by 3 bases, with 12 bases between. The CDR3 covers 16 residues. The CDR3 region is CASSLTRDSNYNEQFF. The CDR3, as DNA: TGTGCCAGCAGCTTAACCCGGGACTCCAACTACAATGAGCAGTTCTTC.

The rearrangement joins TRBV18 to TRBJ1-5; D is undetermined. Per germline, CDR1 KGHSH and CDR2 LQKENI. Between the trimmed V and J ends, which lost 6 bases and 6 bases, there was a span of 6 bases. The CDR3 contains 11 residues. The CDR3 DNA sequence: TGTGCCAGCTCGTCCGGTCAGCCCCAGCATTTT. Protein sequence: CASSSGQPQHF.

The chain joins TRBV4-3 to TRBJ2-1; D uncertain. V shed 3 bases and J shed 8 bases, with 11 bases lying between them. The CDR3 runs 13 residues. Per germline, CDR1 LGHNA and CDR2 YSLEER. CDR3 sequence: CASSHGGWDEQFF. In DNA form, the CDR3 reads TGCGCCAGCAGCCACGGCGGTTGGGATGAGCAGTTCTTC.

V is TRBV7-9 and J is TRBJ1-4, with 7 bases fitting TRBD1. After removal of 5 bases from V and 4 bases from J, the junction contained 7 bases not matched to a gene. The V gene's germline CDR1 is SEHNR and CDR2 FQNEAQ (reference sequence). The CDR3 is 15 residues long. This chain's CDR3 is CASSPNRGYNEKLFF. CDR3 bases: TGTGCCAGCAGCCCTAACAGGGGATATAATGAAAAACTGTTTTTT.

The chain combines TRBV7-8 with TRBJ1-2, with 7 nucleotides matching TRBD1. Looked up from germline, CDR1 is SGHVS and CDR2 is FQNEAQ. The length of the CDR3 is 16 residues. The V and J ends lost 5 bases and 4 bases, in that order; junction bases with no gene match: 13. CDR3 nucleotides: TGTGCCAGCAGCGTCAGGGGGGGGGTAAAGTCCTATGGCTACACCTTC. Amino acid sequence: CASSVRGGVKSYGYTF.

The CDR3 sequence is CATEQGDTVGTEAFF. The CDR3 nucleotides are TGTGCCACTGAACAGGGGGACACCGTCGGCACTGAAGCTTTCTTT. This sequence joins TRBV28 and TRBJ1-1; 8 nucleotides agree with TRBD1. CDR3 length: 15 residues. Germline V CDR1 and CDR2: MDHEN, SYDVKM. The J segment lost 4 bases and the V segment lost 10 bases, leaving 14 bases of the junction unmatched.

CDR3 sequence: CAISEPSPGTGDRRNTIYF. CDR3 nucleotide sequence: TGTGCCATCAGTGAGCCGAGCCCCGGGACAGGGGATCGTCGGAACACCATATATTTT. The genes are TRBV10-3 and TRBJ1-3; TRBD1 aligns across 10 bases. CDR3 size: 19 residues. V was pared by 2 bases and J by 7 bases, with 17 bases of the junction left unmatched. CDR1 is ENHRY, CDR2 SYGVKD, per germline.

This rearrangement joins TRBV5-1 to TRBJ2-6; no reliable D call. V dropped 4 bases and J dropped 0 bases, with 8 bases sitting between them. This CDR3 is built from 15 residues. The V gene's germline CDR1 is SGHRS and CDR2 YFSETQ. CDR3 bases: TGCGCCAGCAGCGCCCGTCTCTCTGGGGCCAACGTCCTGACTTTC. This codes for CASSARLSGANVLTF. Full variable domain (rest looked up from reference TRBV5-1 and TRBJ2-6): KAGVTQTPRYLIKTRGQQVTLSCSPISGHRSVSWYQQTPGQGLQFLFEYFSETQRNKGNFPGRFSGRQFSNSRSEMNVSTLELGDSALYLCASSARLSGANVLTFGAGSRLTVL.

This clone was observed a single time. The chain employs TRBV5-1 and TRBJ1-1, with D uncertain. The V gene lost 4 bases and the J gene lost 1 base, with 8 bases spanning the gap. This CDR3 is built from 13 residues. CDR1 is SGHRS, CDR2 YFSETQ, per germline. This CDR3 is CASSDSRNTEAFF. The DNA of the CDR3 is TGCGCCAGCAGCGATAGCAGGAACACTGAAGCTTTCTTT.

The V gene is TRBV28, the J gene TRBJ1-5, with TRBD1 identical over 9 bases. The germline V gene encodes CDR1 MDHEN and CDR2 SYDVKM. This CDR3 contains 14 residues. The trim removed 6 bases at V and 5 bases at J, leaving 5 bases unmatched. In DNA, the CDR3 is TGTGCCAGCAGCCCGGACAGGGGACATCAGCCCCAGCATTTT. Encoded protein: CASSPDRGHQPQHF.

The chain uses TRBV11-2 and TRBJ2-3; 7 bases line up with TRBD2. The CDR3 totals 18 residues. V shed 1 base and J 2 bases; nucleotides not matched to a gene: 12. Germline CDR1 is SGHAT and CDR2 is FQNNGV. CDR3 protein: CASSLARWGGVLTDTQYF. The DNA of the CDR3 is TGTGCCAGCAGCTTAGCGCGTTGGGGGGGAGTCCTCACAGATACGCAGTATTTT.

The table lists this clone with a few counts. The chain recombines TRBV28 with TRBJ2-1; 13 bases are a match to TRBD2. The CDR3 length is 17 residues. With V trimmed by 2 bases and J by 9 bases, 10 bases remained unmatched. Germline CDR1 is MDHEN and CDR2 is SYDVKM. Written as DNA, the CDR3 is TGTGCCAGCAGTTTACCCCGGACTAGCGGGAGTGTCGTTGAGCAGTTCTTC. Translated: CASSLPRTSGSVVEQFF.

The chain recombines TRBV6-1 with TRBJ1-5; no clear D gene. Trimming shortened V by 4 bases and J by 1 base, and 11 bases separated the two germline ends. The V gene's germline CDR1 is MNHNS and CDR2 SASEGT. This CDR3 has 15 residues. CDR3 sequence: CASSVPVGSNQPQHF. DNA for the CDR3: TGTGCCAGCAGTGTACCTGTAGGGAGCAATCAGCCCCAGCATTTT.

In this sample, this clone turned up once. The chain employs TRBV28 and TRBJ1-2, with a possible D match to TRBD1 (6 bases). Deletions cut 1 base from V and 3 bases from J, with 15 bases between. Germline V gene sequence: CDR1 MDHEN, CDR2 SYDVKM. The CDR3 length is 16 residues. The CDR3 loop is CASSLFRQALYYGYTF. CDR3 sequence (DNA): TGTGCCAGCAGTTTATTCAGACAGGCACTCTACTATGGCTACACCTTC.

The J gene is TRBJ1-5, the V gene TRBV29-1; D is uncertain. CDR1 is SQVTM and CDR2 is ANQGSEA in the germline V gene. This CDR3 is 13 amino acids long. V shed 4 bases and J shed 0 bases, with 7 bases lying between them. The CDR3: CSVGEYSNQPQHF. For the CDR3, the DNA is TGCAGCGTTGGGGAGTATAGCAATCAGCCCCAGCATTTT.